The next 20 T cell receptor beta chains were all read from a single sample in a study of cytomegalovirus exposure and HLA in healthy donors. PCR was performed using 60 Vbeta and 13 Jbeta primers. Clones were read by immunoSEQ multiplex PCR, and TCRdb kept only the in-frame ones, dropping some. The table has some 190,000 clones, 75% to 85% seen once. The sequenced material came from PBMCs. The receptors derive from a woman aged 25-40 years in good health and CMV-seropositive.

The V and J genes are TRBV6-5 and TRBJ2-1, with 8 positions matching TRBD2. The germline V gene encodes CDR1 MNHEY and CDR2 SVGAGI. The CDR3 is 14 residues long. Trimming removed 4 bases from V and 2 bases from J; junction bases left unmatched: 1. The CDR3 coding sequence is TGTGCCAGCAGTTCCGGGGGGGCCTACAATGAGCAGTTCTTC. As protein: CASSSGGAYNEQFF.

The chain links TRBV4-1 to TRBJ2-1; 9 bases align to TRBD2. Germline loops: CDR1 MGHRA, CDR2 YSYEKL. The CDR3 totals 15 residues. The V and J ends lost 2 bases and 6 bases, in that order; junction bases with no gene match: 5. CDR3 sequence reads: CASSQRGLAVNEQFF. The CDR3 DNA sequence: TGCGCCAGCAGCCAAAGGGGACTAGCTGTCAATGAGCAGTTCTTC.

The chain has TRBV7-2 and TRBJ1-6, with TRBD1 matching over 11 bases. The CDR3 is 16 residues long. The germline gives CDR1 SGHTA, CDR2 FQGNSA. V lost 5 bases, J lost 5 bases, and 5 bases stayed unmatched. CDR3 nucleotides: TGTGCCAGCAGCCGGACAGGGGGCGGGGATAATTCACCCCTCCACTTT. It is translated as CASSRTGGGDNSPLHF.

The genes are TRBV4-1 and TRBJ2-7, with 7 bases identical to TRBD1. Germline CDR1 reads MGHRA; CDR2 reads YSYEKL. The CDR3 is made up of 14 amino acids. V lost 4 bases, J lost 1 base, and 4 bases stayed unmatched. CDR3 protein: CASSPTGQSYEQYF. The CDR3 DNA follows: TGCGCCAGCAGCCCGACAGGGCAGTCCTACGAGCAGTACTTC.

The chain combines TRBV6-6 with TRBJ1-2; 8 bases are shared with TRBD1. CDR1 and CDR2 from the germline V gene are MNHNY and SVGAGI (reference sequence). V shed 8 bases and J 7 bases; nucleotides not matched to a gene: 9. The length of the CDR3 is 13 residues. The CDR3 DNA sequence: TGTGCCAGCCAGGACAGGGTGAAAGGTGGCTACACCTTC. Residues: CASQDRVKGGYTF.

This chain joins TRBV7-8 and TRBJ2-3; TRBD2 matches at 9 bases. The CDR3 totals 15 residues. Losses at the gene ends were 10 bases for V and 3 bases for J; bases not matched to a gene: 11. Germline V gives CDR1 SGHVS, CDR2 FQNEAQ. The CDR3 here is CATRIGTSSTDTQYF. The DNA of the CDR3 is TGTGCCACCCGCATTGGGACTAGCAGTACAGATACGCAGTATTTT.

The chain links TRBV28 to TRBJ2-7; 13 nucleotides align to TRBD2. Germline assignment: CDR1 MDHEN and CDR2 SYDVKM. Germline trimming cut 2 bases from V and 4 bases from J; bases unmatched to any gene: 14. The length of the CDR3 is 19 residues. The CDR3: CASSLIFPGLAGNPYEQYF. For the CDR3, the DNA is TGTGCCAGCAGTTTAATTTTCCCGGGACTAGCGGGAAATCCATACGAGCAGTACTTC.

The genes are TRBV4-1 and TRBJ2-7, with TRBD1 as a possible D gene (5 bases). Germline V lookup: CDR1 MGHRA, CDR2 YSYEKL. Between the trimmed V and J ends, which lost 4 bases and 2 bases, there was a span of 21 bases. CDR3 length equals 17 residues. CDR3 coding DNA: TGCGCCAGCAGCCGAGCGCACACAGGTGGTTCGACCTACGAGCAGTACTTC. This gives the protein CASSRAHTGGSTYEQYF.

This chain joins TRBV30 and TRBJ2-2; TRBD1 matches 7 bases. Germline CDR1 and CDR2: GTSNPN and SVGIG (reference sequence). The CDR3 contains 16 residues. V was clipped by 2 bases and J by 0 bases; unmatched bases: 6. Here the CDR3 reads CAWSTPTGTNTGELFF. The DNA of the CDR3 is TGTGCCTGGAGTACCCCGACAGGGACGAACACCGGGGAGCTGTTTTTT. The full variable domain, completed using reference TRBV30 and TRBJ2-2, is SQTIHQWPATLVQPVGSPLSLECTVEGTSNPNLYWYRQAAGRGLQLLFYSVGIGQISSEVPQNLSASRPQDRQFILSSKKLLLSDSGFYLCAWSTPTGTNTGELFFGEGSRLTVL.

The V gene is TRBV7-6, the J gene TRBJ2-7; perhaps TRBD2 as D (6 bases). There are 12 residues in the CDR3. Germline V CDR1 and CDR2: SGHVS, FNYEAQ. Trimming took 1 base from V and 7 from J, leaving 8 bases between them. The CDR3 loop reads CASSLVAGEQYF. The CDR3 region has the DNA TGTGCCAGCAGCTTAGTCGCGGGGGAGCAGTACTTC.

This chain links TRBV4-3 with TRBJ2-3; 8 positions agree with TRBD2. The length of the CDR3 is 15 residues. The germline CDR1 and CDR2 sequences are LGHNA and YSLEER. Trimming cost V 0 bases and J 4 bases; bases outside gene matches: 3. The CDR3 is CASSQDSGEADTQYF. The CDR3 nucleotides read TGCGCCAGCAGCCAAGATAGCGGGGAGGCAGATACGCAGTATTTT.

The sample holds one count of this clone. The rearrangement uses TRBV5-1 and TRBJ2-7; 7 bases align to TRBD2. The CDR3 has 14 residues. Per the germline V gene, CDR1 is SGHRS and CDR2 is YFSETQ. V lost 4 bases, J lost 0 bases, and 4 bases stayed unmatched. CDR3 residues: CASSIGTNSYEQYF. In DNA, the CDR3 is TGCGCCAGCAGCATTGGGACTAACTCCTACGAGCAGTACTTC.

The V and J genes are TRBV11-2 and TRBJ2-7; D might be TRBD2 (5 bases). Germline V lookup: CDR1 SGHAT, CDR2 FQNNGV. V gave up 3 bases and J gave up 4 bases, with 16 bases separating them. The CDR3 has 15 residues. The chain's CDR3 is CASSLATAGGYEQYF. The CDR3 coding sequence is TGTGCCAGCAGCTTGGCGACTGCCGGCGGGTACGAGCAGTACTTC.

The V and J genes are TRBV28 and TRBJ2-5; possible D gene TRBD2, 5 bases. Germline V lookup: CDR1 MDHEN, CDR2 SYDVKM. The CDR3 contains 16 residues. The V and J ends lost 1 base and 2 bases respectively, with 14 bases between them. CDR3 sequence (DNA): TGTGCCAGCAGTTTATCGGTGCTCGGGATTCAAGAGACCCAGTACTTC. Encoded protein: CASSLSVLGIQETQYF. Full variable domain (remainder filled in from reference TRBV28 and TRBJ2-5): DVKVTQSSRYLVKRTGEKVFLECVQDMDHENMFWYRQDPGLGLRLIYFSYDVKMKEKGDIPEGYSVSREKKERFSLILESASTNQTSMYLCASSLSVLGIQETQYFGPGTRLLVL.

J is TRBJ2-5 and V is TRBV20-1, with 7 bases that match TRBD2. The trim removed 7 bases at V and 3 bases at J, leaving 2 bases unmatched. The CDR3 runs to 11 residues. The germline CDR1 and CDR2 sequences are DFQATT and SNEGSKA (reference sequence). CDR3 DNA sequence: TGCAGTGTAGGGACTAAAGAGACCCAGTACTTC. It yields the protein CSVGTKETQYF.

V usage is TRBV30 and J usage is TRBJ1-2; TRBD1 matches at 9 bases. Unmatched junction bases numbered 13, after V lost 3 bases and J lost 8 bases. The CDR3 totals 15 residues. Germline V gene lookup returns CDR1 GTSNPN and CDR2 SVGIG (reference sequence). For the CDR3, the DNA is TGTGCCTGGAGCGGACAAACGGGACAGGGCATGGGCTACACCTTC. Amino acid sequence: CAWSGQTGQGMGYTF.

The rearrangement links TRBV28 to TRBJ1-4, with 10 bases identical to TRBD1. Per the germline V gene, CDR1 is MDHEN and CDR2 is SYDVKM. J was trimmed by 11 bases and V by 4 bases; bases with no gene match: 7. The CDR3 is made up of 14 amino acids. DNA of the CDR3: TGTGCCAGCAGTTCCCGGGACAGGGGAGCGAAACTGTTTTTT. As protein: CASSSRDRGAKLFF.

The chain employs TRBV5-4 and TRBJ2-3, with no clear D. Germline values: CDR1 SGHNT, CDR2 YYREEE (reference sequence). The CDR3 is 11 amino acids. V dropped 2 bases and J dropped 6 bases, with 4 bases sitting between them. DNA of the CDR3: TGTGCCAGCAGCTTAGAGGATACGCAGTATTTT. It specifies CASSLEDTQYF.

The genes are TRBV10-3 and TRBJ2-1; the match to TRBD2 covers 9 bases. Germline V gives CDR1 ENHRY, CDR2 SYGVKD. The J segment lost 9 bases and the V segment lost 5 bases, leaving 17 bases of the junction unmatched. This CDR3 comprises 17 residues. CDR3 amino acids: CAISTHHGAGGQGEQFF. The CDR3 nucleotides read TGTGCCATCAGTACCCACCACGGGGCGGGGGGGCAAGGTGAGCAGTTCTTC.

This clone is a singleton in its sample. The chain has TRBV19 and TRBJ2-1, with 8 bases matching TRBD2. This CDR3 spans 17 amino acids. V was clipped by 6 bases and J by 6 bases; unmatched bases: 16. CDR1 is LNHDA, CDR2 SQIVND, per germline (reference sequence). CDR3 coding DNA: TGTGCCAGTAGGAACCTAGGCGGACTAGCCTCCCTCAATGAGCAGTTCTTC. Translated, it gives CASRNLGGLASLNEQFF.